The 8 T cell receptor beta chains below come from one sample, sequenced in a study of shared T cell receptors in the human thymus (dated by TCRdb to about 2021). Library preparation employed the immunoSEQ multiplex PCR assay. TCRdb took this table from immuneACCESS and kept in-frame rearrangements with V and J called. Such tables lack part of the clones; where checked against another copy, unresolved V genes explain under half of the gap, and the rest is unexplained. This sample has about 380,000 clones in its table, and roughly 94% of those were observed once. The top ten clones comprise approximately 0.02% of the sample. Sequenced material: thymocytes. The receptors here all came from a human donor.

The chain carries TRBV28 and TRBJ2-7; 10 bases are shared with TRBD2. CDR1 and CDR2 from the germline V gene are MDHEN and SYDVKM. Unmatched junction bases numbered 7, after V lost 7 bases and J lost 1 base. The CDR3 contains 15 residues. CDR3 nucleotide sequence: TGTGCCAGCACCAATAGCGGGAGGCTATCCTACGAGCAGTACTTC. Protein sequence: CASTNSGRLSYEQYF. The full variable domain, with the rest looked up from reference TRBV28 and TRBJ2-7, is DVKVTQSSRYLVKRTGEKVFLECVQDMDHENMFWYRQDPGLGLRLIYFSYDVKMKEKGDIPEGYSVSREKKERFSLILESASTNQTSMYLCASTNSGRLSYEQYFGPGTRLTVT.

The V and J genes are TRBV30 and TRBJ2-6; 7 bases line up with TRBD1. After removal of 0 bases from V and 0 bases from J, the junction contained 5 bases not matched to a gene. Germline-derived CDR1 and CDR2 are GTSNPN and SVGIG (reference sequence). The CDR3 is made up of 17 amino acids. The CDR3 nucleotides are TGTGCCTGGAGTGTACAGGGGTATGACTCTGGGGCCAACGTCCTGACTTTC. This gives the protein CAWSVQGYDSGANVLTF.

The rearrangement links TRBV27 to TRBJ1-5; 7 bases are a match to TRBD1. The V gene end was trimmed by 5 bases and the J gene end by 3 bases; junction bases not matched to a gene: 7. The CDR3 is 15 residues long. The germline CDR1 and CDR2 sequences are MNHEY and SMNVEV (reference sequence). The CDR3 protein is CASSIQGVTNQPQHF. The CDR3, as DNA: TGTGCCAGCAGTATCCAGGGGGTCACCAATCAGCCCCAGCATTTT.

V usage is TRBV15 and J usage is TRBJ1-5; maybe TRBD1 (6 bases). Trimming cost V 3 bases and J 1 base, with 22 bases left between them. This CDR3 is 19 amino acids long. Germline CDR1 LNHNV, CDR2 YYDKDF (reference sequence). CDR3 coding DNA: TGTGCCACCAGCAGCACATTCGGGGGGGGGCCCCAGAGCAATCAGCCCCAGCATTTT. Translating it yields CATSSTFGGGPQSNQPQHF.

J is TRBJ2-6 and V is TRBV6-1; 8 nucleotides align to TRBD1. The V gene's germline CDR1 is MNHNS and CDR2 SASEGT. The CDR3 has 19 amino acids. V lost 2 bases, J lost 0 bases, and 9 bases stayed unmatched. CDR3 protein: CASSENGTGKSSGANVLTF. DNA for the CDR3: TGTGCCAGCAGTGAAAATGGGACAGGCAAAAGCTCTGGGGCCAACGTCCTGACTTTC.

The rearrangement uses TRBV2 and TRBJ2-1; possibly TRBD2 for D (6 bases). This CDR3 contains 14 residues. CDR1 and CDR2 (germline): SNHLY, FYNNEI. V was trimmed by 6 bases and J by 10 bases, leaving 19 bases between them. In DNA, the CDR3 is TGTGCCAGCAGGCCTCATGGGGGGTTTCGAGAGCAGTTCTTC. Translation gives CASRPHGGFREQFF.

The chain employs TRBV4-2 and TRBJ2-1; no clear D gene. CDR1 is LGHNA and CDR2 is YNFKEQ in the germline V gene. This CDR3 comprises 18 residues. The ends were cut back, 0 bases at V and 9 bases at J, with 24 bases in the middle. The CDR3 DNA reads TGTGCCAGCAGCCAAGAAACCCCCCGCGGCCACGTATTCCGTGAGCAGTTCTTC. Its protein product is CASSQETPRGHVFREQFF.

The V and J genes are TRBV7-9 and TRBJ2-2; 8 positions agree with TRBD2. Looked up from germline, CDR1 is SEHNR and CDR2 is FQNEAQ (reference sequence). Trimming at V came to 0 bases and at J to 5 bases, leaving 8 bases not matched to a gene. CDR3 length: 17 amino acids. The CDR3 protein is CASSLAGGTGGTGELFF. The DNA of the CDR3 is TGTGCCAGCAGCTTAGCCGGCGGGACGGGAGGGACCGGGGAGCTGTTTTTT.